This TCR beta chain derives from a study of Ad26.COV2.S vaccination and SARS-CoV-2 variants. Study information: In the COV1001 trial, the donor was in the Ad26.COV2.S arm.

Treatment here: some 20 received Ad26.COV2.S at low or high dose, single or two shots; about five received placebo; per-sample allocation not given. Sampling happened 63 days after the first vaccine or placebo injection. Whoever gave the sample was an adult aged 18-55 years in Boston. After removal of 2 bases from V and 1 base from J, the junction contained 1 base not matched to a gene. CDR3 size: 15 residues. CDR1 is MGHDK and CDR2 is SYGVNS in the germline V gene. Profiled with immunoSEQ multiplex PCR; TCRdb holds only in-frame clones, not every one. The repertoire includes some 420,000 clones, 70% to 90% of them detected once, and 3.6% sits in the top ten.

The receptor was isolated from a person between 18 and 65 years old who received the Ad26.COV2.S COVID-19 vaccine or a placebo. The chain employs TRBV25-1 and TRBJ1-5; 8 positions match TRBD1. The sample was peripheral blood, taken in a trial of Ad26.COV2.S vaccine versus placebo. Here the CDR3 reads CASSEQGASNQPQHF. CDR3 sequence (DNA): TGTGCCAGCAGTGAACAGGGGGCGAGCAATCAGCCCCAGCATTTT.